The 3 T cell receptor beta chains below were found in one sample sequenced in a study of spatial heterogeneity in lung cancer. Described time point: sample taken at primary tumor resection. Sequencing covered unsorted whole RNA taken from tumor, nontumor lung or frozen PBMC. TCRdb called the 5' RACE reads again in MiXCR, with one record for every CDR3 protein. This sample has about 80,000 distinct CDR3 sequences, with around 21% found just once. The starting material was PBMCs, obtained at surgery. The receptors were gathered from a male donor with early-stage non-small cell lung cancer.

CDR3 amino acids: CASRQGSSNEKLFF. The CDR3 coding sequence is TGTGCCAGCAGGCAGGGGAGTTCTAATGAAAAACTGTTTTTT. This chain links TRBV2 with TRBJ1-4; D may be TRBD1 (6 bases). From germline, CDR1 is SNHLY and CDR2 FYNNEI. The CDR3 totals 14 residues. V was shortened by 6 bases and J by 3 bases, with 11 bases between the two germline ends.

This clonotype was counted at least ten times. The chain joins TRBV9 to TRBJ1-2; the D is unclear. The germline gives CDR1 SGDLS, CDR2 YYNGEE. The CDR3 totals 13 residues. V lost 0 bases, J lost 5 bases, and 8 bases lay in between. The CDR3 spells CASSVDERYGYTF. The DNA for the CDR3 is TGTGCCAGCAGCGTAGACGAGAGATATGGCTACACCTTC. Looking up the rest from reference TRBV9 and TRBJ1-2 gives the full variable domain: DSGVTQTPKHLITATGQRVTLRCSPRSGDLSVYWYQQSLDQGLQFLIQYYNGEERAKGNILERFSAQQFPDLHSELNLSSLELGDSALYFCASSVDERYGYTFGSGTRLTVV.

This clonotype was seen at least ten times. The rearrangement uses TRBV4-3 and TRBJ2-5; D could derive from TRBD1 or TRBD2 (5 bases each). Germline V gives CDR1 LGHNA, CDR2 YSLEER. This CDR3 region has 15 residues. Trimming took off 0 bases at V and 5 bases at J, with 13 bases between the two ends. The CDR3, as DNA: TGCGCCAGCAGCCAAGATCGGGGCCTCGCGGAGACCCAGTACTTC. It encodes CASSQDRGLAETQYF.